Listed here are 18 T cell receptor beta chains from one sample, sequenced in a study of shared clonotypes between healthy human individuals. Positive CCR7 selection of CD45RO-negative cells yielded the naive CD8 cells, and terminally differentiated effector memory CD45RA+ cells were excluded. The method was immunoSEQ multiplex PCR; TCRdb's version includes in-frame clones alone and lacks a portion of them. The data hold about 2.1 million clones, with approximately 92% observed a single time. Sequencing was performed on naive CD8+ T cells from PBMCs. Receptors were obtained from a man aged 18 to 29 in good health. Some clones in this sample may be carry-over from other donors' samples.

This chain connects TRBV10-2 to TRBJ2-2, with D perhaps TRBD1 or TRBD2 (5 bases each). Per germline, CDR1 WSHSY and CDR2 SAAADI. The CDR3 consists of 15 residues. The V and J ends lost 8 bases and 7 bases respectively, with 20 bases between them. CDR3 in amino acids: CASGVGVGAGGELFF. As DNA, the CDR3 is TGCGCCAGCGGGGTGGGGGTAGGAGCTGGCGGGGAGCTGTTTTTT.

The rearrangement joins TRBV9 to TRBJ2-7; D may be TRBD2 (6 bases). CDR1 SGDLS and CDR2 YYNGEE come from the germline V gene. Between the trimmed V and J ends, which lost 0 bases and 6 bases, there was a span of 16 bases. This CDR3 spans 15 amino acids. CDR3 coding DNA: TGTGCCAGCAGCGTAGGGGGGACTCCCTTAGGCGAGCAGTACTTC. This sequence encodes CASSVGGTPLGEQYF.

The chain joins TRBV11-2 to TRBJ2-3; 9 positions agree with TRBD1. The V and J ends lost 4 bases and 4 bases, in that order; junction bases with no gene match: 9. In germline, CDR1 is SGHAT, CDR2 FQNNGV. This CDR3 has 16 residues. CDR3 amino acids: CASSWRTGVRADTQYF. The CDR3 coding sequence is TGTGCCAGCAGCTGGCGGACAGGGGTGCGGGCAGATACGCAGTATTTT.

The chain employs TRBV27 and TRBJ2-1, with D possibly TRBD2 on 6 matching bases. Germline CDR1 reads MNHEY; CDR2 reads SMNVEV (reference sequence). This CDR3 is built from 16 residues. With 1 base removed from V and 5 bases from J, the gap between germline ends came to 15 bases. The CDR3: CASSLFSGLLNNEQFF. The DNA of the CDR3 is TGTGCCAGCAGTTTATTCTCGGGACTCCTAAACAATGAGCAGTTCTTC.

The chain uses TRBV7-9 and TRBJ1-2; TRBD1 is a possible D gene (5 bases). V lost 4 bases and J 8 bases, leaving 23 bases between the germline ends. The CDR3 is made up of 16 amino acids. Germline V gene data show CDR1 as SEHNR and CDR2 as FQNEAQ (reference sequence). The CDR3 reads CASSSRDGRIPEGYTF. CDR3 coding DNA: TGTGCCAGCAGCTCGAGGGACGGCCGAATTCCGGAGGGCTACACCTTC. Filled out from reference TRBV7-9 and TRBJ1-2, the complete variable domain reads DTGVSQNPRHKITKRGQNVTFRCDPISEHNRLYWYRQTLGQGPEFLTYFQNEAQLEKSRLLSDRFSAERPKGSFSTLEIQRTEQGDSAMYLCASSSRDGRIPEGYTFGSGTRLTVV.

The chain uses TRBV5-4 and TRBJ1-4; D is ambiguous. The germline V gene has CDR1 SGHNT and CDR2 YYREEE (reference sequence). Trimming removed 1 base at V and 4 bases at J, with 17 bases between. The CDR3 contains 17 residues. The CDR3: CASSLRHHLVGNEKLFF. CDR3 DNA sequence: TGTGCCAGCAGCTTGAGGCACCACCTTGTGGGTAATGAAAAACTGTTTTTT.

CDR3 DNA sequence: TGCGCCAGCAGCCAAGGTTTCAGGATAGAGGGTGGCTACACCTTC. It is translated as CASSQGFRIEGGYTF. V is TRBV4-3 and J is TRBJ1-2; D is unclear. The CDR3 is 15 amino acids. The V end was cut by 1 base, the J end by 7 bases, with 16 bases between. Per germline, CDR1 LGHNA and CDR2 YSLEER.

The rearrangement joins TRBV9 to TRBJ1-2; 9 bases agree with TRBD1. Germline values: CDR1 SGDLS, CDR2 YYNGEE. The CDR3 runs to 14 residues. With V trimmed by 3 bases and J by 5 bases, 5 bases remained unmatched. The CDR3 nucleotides are TGTGCCAGCAGCGGAGAGGGACAGGGATATGGCTACACCTTC. Translating gives CASSGEGQGYGYTF.

The V and J genes are TRBV11-2 and TRBJ2-5; the D is unclear. The V gene lost 5 bases and the J gene lost 0 bases, with 13 bases spanning the gap. The CDR3 consists of 15 residues. Germline V CDR1 and CDR2: SGHAT, FQNNGV. The CDR3 DNA reads TGTGCCAGCAGCCTACGAGGTCTGTACCAAGAGACCCAGTACTTC. This translates into CASSLRGLYQETQYF.

This clone was seen a single time. The gene calls are TRBV7-6 and TRBJ2-6; D is ambiguous. Germline lookup yields CDR1 SGHVS and CDR2 FNYEAQ. Deletions cut 0 bases from V and 4 bases from J, with 13 bases between. The CDR3 contains 17 residues. The CDR3: CASSLALGSVGANVLTF. Here the CDR3 DNA reads TGTGCCAGCAGCTTAGCGCTGGGGTCAGTCGGGGCCAACGTCCTGACTTTC.

The J gene is TRBJ2-7, the V gene TRBV28; 11 bases align to TRBD1. The CDR3 is made up of 17 amino acids. From germline, CDR1 is MDHEN and CDR2 SYDVKM. The V segment lost 3 bases and the J segment 2 bases; nucleotides outside the gene matches: 9. In DNA, the CDR3 is TGTGCCAGCAGTTTTGGACAGGGGGCAATACCACCCTACGAGCAGTACTTC. Translated: CASSFGQGAIPPYEQYF.

The V and J genes are TRBV9 and TRBJ1-6, with D tentatively TRBD1 (6 bases). The CDR3 runs 12 residues. V was cut by 3 bases and J by 10 bases, with 8 bases left in between. Germline lookup yields CDR1 SGDLS and CDR2 YYNGEE. The CDR3 protein is CASSAQGSPLHF. The CDR3 DNA reads TGTGCCAGCAGCGCACAGGGCTCACCCCTCCACTTT.

With respect to this clone: Other DNA sequences in this specimen translate into the identical CDR3. This CDR3 reads CSVRAANTGELFF. In DNA, the CDR3 is TGCAGCGTCCGGGCGGCGAACACCGGGGAGCTGTTTTTT. The chain couples TRBV29-1 to TRBJ2-2; D call uncertain. Germline CDR1 SQVTM, CDR2 ANQGSEA. V lost 6 bases and J lost 0, with 8 bases in between. This CDR3 spans 13 amino acids.

This clone is a singleton in its sample. This chain joins TRBV9 and TRBJ1-1, with D possibly TRBD1 on 5 matching bases. The germline V gene has CDR1 SGDLS and CDR2 YYNGEE. CDR3 length: 13 residues. Trimming removed 9 bases at V and 2 bases at J, with 14 bases between. The CDR3 sequence is CATSGGVNTEAFF. As DNA, the CDR3 is TGTGCCACAAGCGGGGGGGTAAACACTGAAGCTTTCTTT.

The chain carries TRBV6-6 and TRBJ2-2; 8 bases are shared with TRBD2. The germline V gene encodes CDR1 MNHNY and CDR2 SVGAGI (reference sequence). The CDR3 spans 14 residues. V lost 7 bases, J lost 5 bases, and 6 bases stayed unmatched. In nucleotides, the CDR3 is TGTGCCAGCAAAGCGGGGGCTAATACCGGGGAGCTGTTTTTT. It is translated as CASKAGANTGELFF.

This sequence joins TRBV27 and TRBJ1-2; 7 bases match TRBD1. V lost 4 bases, J lost 5 bases, and 13 bases stayed unmatched. The CDR3 consists of 16 residues. CDR1 MNHEY and CDR2 SMNVEV come from the germline V gene (reference sequence). As DNA, the CDR3 is TGTGCCAGCAGTTCTCCCACTCGACAGGGACCTTATGGCTACACCTTC. Translated: CASSSPTRQGPYGYTF.

This clone has just a few counts. V gene TRBV9 combines with J gene TRBJ1-1, with TRBD1 as a possible D gene (5 bases). This CDR3 has 14 residues. The V gene lost 4 bases and the J gene lost 5 bases, with 15 bases spanning the gap. Germline loops: CDR1 SGDLS, CDR2 YYNGEE. This CDR3 reads CASSNPGSGTEAFF. The CDR3 bases are TGTGCCAGCAGCAACCCAGGGTCGGGAACTGAAGCTTTCTTT. Based on the CDR3 plus reference TRBV9 and TRBJ1-1, the full variable domain is DSGVTQTPKHLITATGQRVTLRCSPRSGDLSVYWYQQSLDQGLQFLIQYYNGEERAKGNILERFSAQQFPDLHSELNLSSLELGDSALYFCASSNPGSGTEAFFGQGTRLTVV.

The gene calls are TRBV29-1 and TRBJ2-7; perhaps D is TRBD1 or TRBD2 (5 bases each). V shed 4 bases and J shed 3 bases, with 19 bases lying between them. Per germline, CDR1 SQVTM and CDR2 ANQGSEA. The CDR3 totals 15 residues. CDR3 coding DNA: TGCAGCGTTGGACCGGGACGCGAATTTGGCTACGAGCAGTACTTC. It codes for CSVGPGREFGYEQYF.